The sequence of this T cell receptor beta chain was determined in a study of cytomegalovirus exposure and HLA in healthy donors. V was cut by 3 bases and J by 3 bases, with 6 bases left in between. CDR3 size: 12 residues. The germline gives CDR1 SNHLY, CDR2 FYNNEI. TCRdb keeps only in-frame clones here, not all; method: immunoSEQ multiplex PCR. The sample consists of around 150,000 clones, around 80% of them appearing once. In the case of this clone: As yet, its antigen is unknown.

Study-level results: The dataset shows that most TCR sequences were rare, while some public TCRs occurred in many donors.

The rearrangement uses TRBV2 and TRBJ2-7; weak D call: TRBD2 (5 bases). The sequenced sample consisted of PBMCs. The receptor was isolated from a man aged 25 to 40 in good health and CMV-seropositive. CDR3 residues: CASSDEGYEQYF. The CDR3 bases are TGTGCCAGCAGTGACGAGGGCTACGAGCAGTACTTC.